This entry is about one T cell receptor (beta chain). Antigen: not known. Sequenced by immunoSEQ multiplex PCR; TCRdb stores in-frame clones only, minus some. The repertoire includes 20,000 to 25,000 clones, more than 75% of them detected once, and 22% sits in the top ten. Germline V gene sequence: CDR1 MNHEY, CDR2 SMNVEV (reference sequence). This CDR3 spans 16 amino acids. Deletions cut 4 bases from V and 2 bases from J, with 17 bases between. This sample was taken from a study of PD-1 blockade in classical Hodgkin lymphoma. As for the study in general: Nivolumab dosed at 3 mg/kg went to patients intravenously every 2 weeks.

Study-wide findings and caveats: Complete responders entered with baseline diversity on par with newly diagnosed patients, the results showed. Repertoire difference causes, possibly disease activity or prior therapy, remain undefined.

Specified time point: cycle 4 day 1 (C4D1), after 6 weeks of nivolumab. In every patient, relapse followed autologous stem cell transplantation, while exposure to brentuximab vedotin differed. Patients showed best responses of complete response, partial response or progressive disease. This TCR was recovered from a human donor with classical Hodgkin lymphoma. Sequenced material: peripheral blood mononuclear cells (PBMCs), taken before the fourth cycle of nivolumab. The V call is TRBV27, the J call TRBJ1-1; possible D gene TRBD1, 6 bases. The CDR3 sequence is CASSSPTGARNTEAFF. CDR3 bases: TGTGCCAGCAGTTCCCCGACGGGGGCAAGAAACACTGAAGCTTTCTTT.